Shown below are 18 T cell receptor beta chains from a single sample sequenced in a study of tumor and adjacent non-tumor tissue in lung cancer. A modified ARM-PCR protocol with three rounds of nested PCR amplified TCRbeta. TCRdb independently ran MiXCR on the multiplex PCR reads; one entry per CDR3 protein. The sample records some 93,000 distinct CDR3 sequences, 65% to 75% being singletons. RNA was extracted from bulk tissue without any cell sorting. The source material was lung tumor tissue. Source of these receptors: a man in his fifties or sixties with non-small cell lung cancer.

This clonotype has just one count. The chain links TRBV6-2 or TRBV6-3 to TRBJ1-1; 11 positions agree with TRBD1. This CDR3 spans 18 amino acids. With 2 bases clipped from V and 12 bases from J, the junction kept 20 bases outside the gene matches. CDR1 is MNHEY and CDR2 is SVGEGT in the germline V gene. The CDR3 DNA reads TGTGCCAGCAGTTACCCTCGGACAGGGGGCAGAGGGCGCATCCAAACTTTCTTT. Translating it yields CASSYPRTGGRGRIQTFF.

A word on this clonotype: A junction end diverges from the germline sequence, so it may reflect a read error. This sequence joins TRBV12-3 or TRBV12-4 and TRBJ2-5; 10 positions match TRBD2. This CDR3 has 15 amino acids. The CDR3 DNA reads as TGCGCCAGCTCGGATAGGGGACTAGCGTTAGAGAGCCAGTACTTC. This gives the protein CASSDRGLALESQYF.

The chain links TRBV29-1 to TRBJ2-1, with TRBD2 as a possible D gene (6 bases). Germline CDR1 reads SQVTM; CDR2 reads ANQGSEA. The CDR3 runs 12 residues. Trimming took off 4 bases at V and 15 bases at J, with 19 bases between the two ends. CDR3 protein: CSVGLVDNVRFF. In DNA form, the CDR3 reads TGCAGCGTTGGACTAGTCGACAATGTGCGGTTCTTC.

This clonotype was picked up a small number of times. This chain uses TRBV11-1 with TRBJ2-1; 10 nucleotides match TRBD2. The CDR3 sequence is 18 residues long. V lost 5 bases to trimming and J lost 9 bases; unmatched junction nucleotides: 19. Germline V gene sequence: CDR1 SGHAT, CDR2 FQDESV (reference sequence). The CDR3 is CASSKHWTSGPIFSEQFF. The DNA for the CDR3 is TGTGCCAGCAGCAAACATTGGACTAGCGGACCGATCTTTAGTGAGCAGTTCTTC.

This clonotype was observed many times. V is TRBV30 and J is TRBJ2-7; no clear D gene. Germline CDR1 reads GTSNPN; CDR2 reads SVGIG (reference sequence). Deletions cut 5 bases from V and 3 bases from J, with 14 bases between. The CDR3 runs to 13 residues. As DNA, the CDR3 is TGTGCCTGGTCCGGGCTGGCCGACTACGAGCAGTACTTC. It is translated as CAWSGLADYEQYF.

This clonotype was counted at least ten times. The chain uses TRBV5-6 and TRBJ1-1, with TRBD1 matching over 7 bases. CDR3 length: 14 residues. J was trimmed by 2 bases and V by 2 bases; bases with no gene match: 3. Germline CDR1 reads SGHDT; CDR2 reads YYEEEE. The CDR3 DNA is TGTGCCAGCAGCTTCGGGACAGTAAACACTGAAGCTTTCTTT. This sequence encodes CASSFGTVNTEAFF.

This clonotype appeared many times. The V gene is TRBV6-2 or TRBV6-3, the J gene TRBJ2-7; a possible D gene is TRBD2 (6 bases). V was pared by 4 bases and J by 3 bases, with 7 bases between. Per the germline V gene, CDR1 is MNHEY and CDR2 is SVGEGT. CDR3 length: 12 residues. As DNA, the CDR3 is TGTGCCAGCAGTTCCGGGAGCTACGAGCAGTACTTC. Its protein product is CASSSGSYEQYF.

The V and J genes are TRBV4-1 and TRBJ2-7; D unresolved. V lost 1 base and J 13 bases, leaving 17 bases between the germline ends. This CDR3 region has 13 residues. CDR1 and CDR2 from the germline V gene are MGHRA and YSYEKL. The CDR3 bases are TGCGCCAGCAGCCAAGTCTGGGAAGGTGAGAACTACTTC. Translated, it gives CASSQVWEGENYF.

Only one count was recorded for this clonotype. An end of the junction does not agree with germline; a read error may underlie this. The chain uses TRBV29-1 and TRBJ1-5; 7 bases align to TRBD1. This CDR3 is 9 amino acids long. Germline assignment: CDR1 SQVTM and CDR2 ANQGSEA. CDR3 residues: CSVWTGGDF. CDR3 nucleotides: TGCAGTGTGTGGACAGGCGGGGATTTT.

About this clonotype itself: Germline is not matched at one junction end, which may reflect a read error. The chain combines TRBV12-3 or TRBV12-4 with TRBJ1-3; 7 bases fit TRBD1. The CDR3 is 17 amino acids. In DNA form, the CDR3 reads TGTGTCAGCAGTTTAGGGGGCGAACAAGGCCCTGGAAACACCATATATTTT. This translates into CVSSLGGEQGPGNTIYF.

With respect to this clonotype: At one of its ends the junction is not consistent with the germline gene, which may arise from a read error. The CDR3 reads CTSSRHGRNKPQHF. The CDR3 DNA is TGTACCAGCAGCCGTCATGGTCGCAATAAGCCCCAGCATTTT. The V gene is TRBV6-5, the J gene TRBJ1-5; no reliable D call. Germline values: CDR1 MNHEY, CDR2 SVGAGI. The CDR3 runs to 14 residues.

Comment on this clonotype: The CDR3 carries no conserved terminal phenylalanine or tryptophan, so it likely arises from a read error. The CDR3 region is CASSQGQGPAVRELFS. The CDR3 DNA follows: TGCGCCAGCAGCCAAGGGCAAGGACCCGCCGTCCGGGAGCTGTTTTCT. V is TRBV4-1 and J is TRBJ2-2; D is unresolved. Trimming removed 1 base from V and 9 bases from J, with 18 bases in between. The CDR3 extends over 16 amino acids. Germline V gene lookup returns CDR1 MGHRA and CDR2 YSYEKL.

This clonotype was seen at least ten times. The chain combines TRBV28 with TRBJ1-2, with 8 bases identical to TRBD1. Germline CDR1 and CDR2: MDHEN and SYDVKM. The CDR3 runs 14 residues. V was clipped by 3 bases and J by 4 bases; unmatched bases: 4. For the CDR3, the DNA is TGTGCCAGCAGTTTGGGGGGGACAGGCTATGGCTACACCTTC. As protein: CASSLGGTGYGYTF.

At least ten counts were recorded for this clonotype. This chain links TRBV4-1 with TRBJ2-1; 8 bases agree with TRBD2. Germline trimming cut 0 bases from V and 4 bases from J; bases unmatched to any gene: 5. The CDR3 runs 16 residues. CDR1 and CDR2 from the germline V gene are MGHRA and YSYEKL. In nucleotides, the CDR3 is TGCGCCAGCAGCCAAGATCGGACGGGGGGGTACAATGAGCAGTTCTTC. The encoded protein is CASSQDRTGGYNEQFF.

Comment on this clonotype: A clone one base away is much larger, so this may be a read error. Written as DNA, the CDR3 is TGTGTCAGCAGTAAAACAGGGGTAGATACGCAGTATTTT. Amino acid sequence: CVSSKTGVDTQYF. The rearrangement uses TRBV25-1 and TRBJ2-3; 7 bases map to TRBD1. This CDR3 is built from 13 residues. Germline assignment: CDR1 MGHDK and CDR2 SYGVNS.

V is TRBV7-8 and J is TRBJ2-2; weak D call: TRBD2 (5 bases). V was shortened by 9 bases and J by 4 bases, with 15 bases between the two germline ends. The CDR3 spans 14 residues. The germline V gene has CDR1 SGHVS and CDR2 FQNEAQ. The CDR3 sequence: CASMSGMGTGELFF. DNA for the CDR3: TGTGCCAGTATGTCGGGAATGGGCACCGGGGAGCTGTTTTTT. Drawing the rest from reference TRBV7-8 and TRBJ2-2, the complete variable domain is GAGVSQSPRYKVAKRGQDVALRCDPISGHVSLFWYQQALGQGPEFLTYFQNEAQLDKSGLPSDRFFAERPEGSVSTLKIQRTQQEDSAVYLCASMSGMGTGELFFGEGSRLTVL.

Points on this clonotype: Compared with germline, one end of the junction differs, possibly owing to a read error. The rearrangement joins TRBV5-1 to TRBJ2-3, with 11 bases identical to TRBD2. The CDR3 is 14 amino acids. Per the germline V gene, CDR1 is SGHRS and CDR2 is YFSETQ. This chain's CDR3 is CASRLAGATNTQYF. The CDR3 DNA reads TGCGCCAGCAGACTAGCGGGAGCCACAAATACGCAGTATTTT.

The chain combines TRBV29-1 with TRBJ2-7; the D gene is possibly TRBD1 (5 bases). The CDR3 is 15 residues long. CDR1 and CDR2 from the germline V gene are SQVTM and ANQGSEA. CDR3 in DNA: TGCATTGTTGAAGAAACAGGTGCCGATGCCTACGAGCAGTACTTC. Residues: CIVEETGADAYEQYF.